This is a list of T cell receptor beta chains from one sample in a study of T cell responses to AZD1222 COVID-19 vaccine. The method was immunoSEQ multiplex PCR; TCRdb's version includes in-frame clones alone and lacks a portion of them. Of roughly 110,000 clones listed, roughly nine tenths were seen once; the top ten hold approximately 7%. The sequences come from peripheral blood, collected on day 0 of AZD1222 vaccination. The receptors derive from an adult in good health. Both conserved end residues are part of each CDR3. D genes are given only for firm matches. Where a row states a size, it is once, few, many or the class of an expanded clone; other rows omit it.

D	V	size	J	DNA	CDR3
.	TRBV6-5	.	TRBJ1-2	TGTGCCAGCATAGGCAGGGGTCGTGGCTACACCTTC	CASIGRGRGYTF
.	TRBV5-1	.	TRBJ2-2	TGCGCCAGCAGCTTGCTCAGGGCGGTAGCCGGGGAGCTGTTTTTT	CASSLLRAVAGELFF
TRBD2	TRBV7-8	.	TRBJ2-1	TGTGCCAGCAGCCTCGAACGGGAGGAACATTACAATGAGCAGTTCTTC	CASSLEREEHYNEQFF
.	TRBV5-1	.	TRBJ1-5	TGCGCCAGCAGCTTGATTCCCGGGTTGGAGCCCCAGCATTTT	CASSLIPGLEPQHF
.	TRBV15	.	TRBJ1-2	TGTGCCACCAGCAGGGGTCAGACAGAGAGCTACACCTTC	CATSRGQTESYTF
.	TRBV18	.	TRBJ2-2	TGTGCCAGCTCACCACAGGGGCCCACCGGGGAGCTGTTTTTT	CASSPQGPTGELFF
.	TRBV28	.	TRBJ1-2	TGTGCCAGCAGGCCTACAGGGTTCTATGGCTACACCTTC	CASRPTGFYGYTF
TRBD2	TRBV29-1	.	TRBJ2-3	TGCAGCGCATCCGGGACTACTAGCACAGATACGCAGTATTTT	CSASGTTSTDTQYF
.	TRBV29-1	.	TRBJ1-1	TGCAGCGTAGAGGGACGAGCGTTCTCGAGGGCTTTCTTT	CSVEGRAFSRAFF
.	TRBV6-5	few	TRBJ1-4	TGTGCCAGCAGAAAGGACCGTAATGGGGAAAAACTGTTTTTT	CASRKDRNGEKLFF
TRBD1	TRBV27	few	TRBJ1-1	TGTGCCAGCAGTTTCGGACAGGGCGCTGAAGCTTTCTTT	CASSFGQGAEAFF
.	TRBV19	.	TRBJ1-5	TGTGCCAGTAGTATTTCTAGTAATCAGCCCCAGCATTTT	CASSISSNQPQHF
TRBD1	TRBV5-8	.	TRBJ1-1	TGTGCCAGCAGCTTGGGCACCCGACAGGGGGCTGGGACTGAAGCTTTCTTT	CASSLGTRQGAGTEAFF
TRBD1	TRBV18	.	TRBJ1-1	TGTGCCAGCTCACAAAACAGGGGGGACACTGAAGCTTTCTTT	CASSQNRGDTEAFF
TRBD2	TRBV5-1	.	TRBJ2-1	TGCGCCAGCAGCACTGTCGGACTAGCGGGAAACGGAAATGAGCAGTTCTTC	CASSTVGLAGNGNEQFF
TRBD2	TRBV7-9	.	TRBJ2-7	TGTGCCAGCAGCTTGCGGGAGAAAAATTATGAGCAGTACTTC	CASSLREKNYEQYF
.	TRBV28	.	TRBJ1-1	TGTGCCAGCATACGTCCGGGCATTAACACTGAAGCTTTCTTT	CASIRPGINTEAFF
.	TRBV18	.	TRBJ2-6	TGTGCCAGCTCACCACCGGGGGGGCATGGAGGGGCCAACGTCCTGACTTTC	CASSPPGGHGGANVLTF
TRBD1	TRBV28	.	TRBJ2-7	TGTGCCAGCAGTTTAGGGGACAGGGGTCCCTACGAGCAGTACTTC	CASSLGDRGPYEQYF
.	TRBV5-1	.	TRBJ2-7	TGCGCCAGCAGCCTAGACTCAAGGCCGAACGCGGAGCAGTACTTC	CASSLDSRPNAEQYF
.	TRBV5-6	.	TRBJ2-7	TGTGCCAGCAGCTTGAGAGGGGAGCAGTACTTC	CASSLRGEQYF
TRBD2	TRBV6-6	.	TRBJ2-2	TGTGCCAGCAGTTACAGGGAGGGCACCGGGGAGCTGTTTTTT	CASSYREGTGELFF
.	TRBV5-1	.	TRBJ2-7	TGCGCCAGCCGAAGAGAATACGGTAGCTACGAGCAGTACTTC	CASRREYGSYEQYF
TRBD1	TRBV5-6	.	TRBJ2-5	TGTGCCAGCAGCTTGGAGGACAGGGGCCAGACCCAGTACTTC	CASSLEDRGQTQYF
.	TRBV6-5	.	TRBJ2-4	TGTGCCAGCAGTTACGGTTTGGAAGGCAAAAACATTCAGTACTTC	CASSYGLEGKNIQYF
.	TRBV11-2	.	TRBJ1-3	TGTGCCAGCAGCCCCCAAGGGAATGGACTGTTTGGAAACACCATATATTTT	CASSPQGNGLFGNTIYF
TRBD1	TRBV11-2	.	TRBJ2-5	TGTGCCAGCAGCTTAGCAGGGGACAGGGCGCAAGAGACCCAGTACTTC	CASSLAGDRAQETQYF
.	TRBV27	.	TRBJ1-4	TGTGCCAGCAGTCCCCCGGACAGACGAAATGAAAAACTGTTTTTT	CASSPPDRRNEKLFF
.	TRBV3-1/TRBV3-2	few	TRBJ1-5	TGTGCCAGCAGCCACCGACACAGAGATCAGCCCCAGCATTTT	CASSHRHRDQPQHF
.	TRBV19	.	TRBJ1-5	TGTGCCAGTAGTATAGTTGGGAATCAGCCCCAGCATTTT	CASSIVGNQPQHF
TRBD2	TRBV19	once	TRBJ2-3	TGTGCCAGTAGTTCTCAGCGGGAGGCCCACGCAGATACGCAGTATTTT	CASSSQREAHADTQYF
TRBD1	TRBV5-1	.	TRBJ1-1	TGCGCCAGCAGCCCGGCAGGGGGTTGGAACACTGAAGCTTTCTTT	CASSPAGGWNTEAFF
.	TRBV28	.	TRBJ2-7	TGTGCCAGCAGTCTTGTACAAGGGCGCACCTACGAGCAGTACTTC	CASSLVQGRTYEQYF
.	TRBV19	.	TRBJ2-5	TGTGCCAGTAGTATCGGGCGATCTCAAGAGACCCAGTACTTC	CASSIGRSQETQYF
TRBD1	TRBV2	.	TRBJ1-2	TGTGCCAGCAGTGGTTCCGGGACAGGGTTTGGCTACACCTTC	CASSGSGTGFGYTF
.	TRBV4-3	.	TRBJ2-1	TGCGCCAGCAGCCAAGATAGGAACTTCTTCAATGAGCAGTTCTTC	CASSQDRNFFNEQFF
TRBD2	TRBV29-1	.	TRBJ2-1	TGCAGCGTTGAAGGACTAGCGGGAGACAATGAGCAGTTCTTC	CSVEGLAGDNEQFF
.	TRBV5-1	.	TRBJ1-1	TGCGCCAGCAGCTCTGGACAGAACACTGAAGCTTTCTTT	CASSSGQNTEAFF
.	TRBV18	.	TRBJ1-2	TGTGCCAGCTCACAGGACACTCGGGAGGTTAGCTATGGCTACACCTTC	CASSQDTREVSYGYTF
.	TRBV11-3	.	TRBJ1-5	TGTGCCAGCAGCCCAAGTGGATACAATCAGCCCCAGCATTTT	CASSPSGYNQPQHF
.	TRBV10-2	.	TRBJ1-1	TGCGCCAGCAGTGAGGCAGGAGTTAACACTGAAGCTTTCTTT	CASSEAGVNTEAFF
.	TRBV7-6	.	TRBJ1-3	TGTGCCAGCAGCCTAGGATGGGGGAACACCATATATTTT	CASSLGWGNTIYF
.	TRBV5-6	.	TRBJ1-3	TGTGCCAGCAGCTTGTATAGGGCTGGAAACACCATATATTTT	CASSLYRAGNTIYF
.	TRBV2	.	TRBJ1-1	TGTGCCAGTACCGGGCAGGGAAACACTGAAGCTTTCTTT	CASTGQGNTEAFF
.	TRBV4-1	.	TRBJ1-2	TGCGCCAGCAGCCAAGATGCAGGGCCCTTCTATGGCTACACCTTC	CASSQDAGPFYGYTF
.	TRBV19	.	TRBJ2-5	TGTGCCAGTAGTCGGGGCTCACTCGGGGGCCAAGAGACCCAGTACTTC	CASSRGSLGGQETQYF
.	TRBV5-1	.	TRBJ1-6	TGCGCCAGCAGCCCTACCATGAATTCACCCCTCCACTTT	CASSPTMNSPLHF
.	TRBV7-3	.	TRBJ2-6	TGTGCCAGCAGCCTCGTGGCCGCCTCTGGGGCCAACGTCCTGACTTTC	CASSLVAASGANVLTF
TRBD1	TRBV2	.	TRBJ1-5	TGTGCCAGCAGTGAAGAGGACAGGGTTATCCTTAAGCAGCCCCAGCATTTT	CASSEEDRVILKQPQHF
TRBD1	TRBV7-3	.	TRBJ1-1	TGTGCCAGCAGCGGAACAGGGGACACTGAAGCTTTCTTT	CASSGTGDTEAFF
.	TRBV18	.	TRBJ1-5	TGTGCCAGCTCACCAAGAAATCAGCCCCAGCATTTT	CASSPRNQPQHF